The 9 T cell receptor beta chains in this list originate from one sample, sequenced in a study of cytomegalovirus exposure and HLA in healthy donors. Primers for the PCR totalled 60 Vbeta and 13 Jbeta. Profiled with immunoSEQ multiplex PCR; TCRdb holds only in-frame clones, not every one. The sample carries tens of thousands of clones, approximately 71% recorded once. Specimen: PBMCs. Receptor source: a young man in good health and CMV-seronegative.

This chain links TRBV6-1 with TRBJ1-5, with D tentatively TRBD1 (6 bases). CDR3 length equals 15 residues. Germline assignment: CDR1 MNHNS and CDR2 SASEGT. Trimming cost V 7 bases and J 0 bases, with 13 bases left between them. The CDR3 DNA follows: TGTGCCAGCAAGCGGGACACTCATAGCAATCAGCCCCAGCATTTT. Amino acids: CASKRDTHSNQPQHF.

V is TRBV7-9 and J is TRBJ1-2, with D maybe TRBD1 (6 bases). The germline V gene encodes CDR1 SEHNR and CDR2 FQNEAQ (reference sequence). The CDR3 runs to 19 residues. V lost 5 bases and J lost 7, with 32 bases in between. The CDR3 nucleotides are TGTGCCAGCAGCGCCCGCCTGGGACACCCTGGTCTCGGCTTTTCTGGCTACACCTTC. Translation gives CASSARLGHPGLGFSGYTF.

The chain employs TRBV7-8 and TRBJ2-2; 9 bases map to TRBD1. Per the germline V gene, CDR1 is SGHVS and CDR2 is FQNEAQ. V trimming: 1 base; J trimming: 7 bases; junction bases outside the gene matches: 13. The CDR3 sequence is 18 residues long. The CDR3 sequence: CASSLVPGQGGVGGELFF. DNA for the CDR3: TGTGCCAGCAGCTTAGTTCCGGGACAGGGAGGAGTTGGCGGGGAGCTGTTTTTT. Variable domain in full (rest from reference TRBV7-8 and TRBJ2-2): GAGVSQSPRYKVAKRGQDVALRCDPISGHVSLFWYQQALGQGPEFLTYFQNEAQLDKSGLPSDRFFAERPEGSVSTLKIQRTQQEDSAVYLCASSLVPGQGGVGGELFFGEGSRLTVL.

The rearrangement links TRBV27 to TRBJ1-2, with D possibly TRBD1 on 5 matching bases. The CDR3 is made up of 17 amino acids. Germline CDR1 is MNHEY and CDR2 is SMNVEV (reference sequence). Trimming shortened V by 1 base and J by 7 bases, and 22 bases separated the two germline ends. This chain's CDR3 is CASSLFGDRTLRGGYTF. CDR3 coding DNA: TGTGCCAGCAGTTTATTCGGAGATAGGACCCTAAGGGGTGGCTACACCTTC.

The rearrangement links TRBV28 to TRBJ2-5; TRBD2 agrees at 9 bases. The J call may not be correct, given that the DNA end is closer to TRBJ2-7. Germline V lookup: CDR1 MDHEN, CDR2 SYDVKM. This CDR3 is 14 amino acids long. DNA of the CDR3: TGTGCCAGCAAACGAGCGGGAGGTAGCTACGAGCAGTACTTC. Residues: CASKRAGGSYEQYF.

The rearrangement joins TRBV5-6 to TRBJ1-3; a weak D match, TRBD1 (5 bases). This CDR3 has 15 residues. The ends were cut back, 0 bases at V and 4 bases at J, with 11 bases in the middle. From germline, CDR1 is SGHDT and CDR2 YYEEEE. In DNA, the CDR3 is TGTGCCAGCAGCTTGGGCCAGGGAAGGGGAAACACCATATATTTT. Translation gives CASSLGQGRGNTIYF.

This chain uses TRBV28 with TRBJ1-1, with TRBD1 matching 10 bases. CDR1 MDHEN and CDR2 SYDVKM come from the germline V gene. The CDR3 extends over 13 amino acids. V dropped 5 bases and J dropped 4; count of bases not matched to a gene: 1. The CDR3 region has the DNA TGTGCCAGCAGTCGGACAGGGGGCACTGAAGCTTTCTTT. Amino acids: CASSRTGGTEAFF.

This sequence joins TRBV9 and TRBJ2-3; TRBD2 agrees at 13 bases. V was clipped by 4 bases and J by 10 bases; unmatched bases: 12. The CDR3 length is 16 residues. Germline V gives CDR1 SGDLS, CDR2 YYNGEE. CDR3 protein: CASSNLGTSGVRAQYF. The CDR3 DNA follows: TGTGCCAGCAGCAACCTCGGGACTAGCGGGGTGCGCGCGCAGTATTTT.

This chain connects TRBV7-9 to TRBJ2-1, with D possibly being TRBD1 (6 bases). V lost 5 bases and J 7 bases, leaving 18 bases between the germline ends. Germline assignment: CDR1 SEHNR and CDR2 FQNEAQ (reference sequence). CDR3 length: 15 amino acids. The CDR3 reads CASSPTRGIGNEQFF. The CDR3 region has the DNA TGTGCCAGCAGCCCCACCAGGGGAATTGGGAATGAGCAGTTCTTC.